This TCR beta chain appears in the sequencing data of a study of blood T cell repertoires in COVID-19. Overall study context: From the United States, Italy and Spain came samples of acute and convalescent COVID-19. Nucleic acid was either cDNA or gDNA, and it came from T cells, B-cell-depleted T cells, or PBMCs.

The CDR3 totals 15 residues. The germline CDR1 and CDR2 sequences are MGHRA and YSYEKL. Trimming shortened V by 6 bases and J by 3 bases, and 15 bases separated the two germline ends. Original data processing: Nucleated cell counts were estimated from reference gene primer amplification. TCRdb's copy holds only in-frame clones and misses some; the assay was immunoSEQ multiplex PCR. Clonal size and the V and J genes are those of that table, whereas D and trimming came from the DNA. The data hold 300,000 to 450,000 clones, with 81% observed a single time. The sequenced sample was peripheral blood. The TCR was taken from a human donor with acute or convalescent COVID-19. The donor label of this sample is uncertain. The J gene is TRBJ2-1, the V gene TRBV4-1, with D possibly being TRBD1 (6 bases). CDR3 region: CASSHSRDNYNEQFF. In DNA form, the CDR3 reads TGCGCCAGCAGTCATTCACGGGACAACTACAATGAGCAGTTCTTC.